These 14 T cell receptor beta chains originate from one sample sequenced in a study of immune evolution from preneoplasia to lung adenocarcinoma. Assay: immunoSEQ multiplex PCR; the TCRdb copy retains only in-frame clones and omits some. The sample comprises roughly 1,800 clones, approximately 83% of which are singletons, and 2% to 2.5% rests with the top ten. The sample was FFPE invasive lung adenocarcinoma tissue. The receptors were gathered from a person aged 45-60 years with lung adenocarcinoma.

The chain links TRBV30 to TRBJ1-5; D remains ambiguous. The CDR3 is made up of 13 amino acids. The V end lost 4 bases, the J end lost 2 bases, and 9 bases lay between the germline ends. Germline V gene lookup returns CDR1 GTSNPN and CDR2 SVGIG (reference sequence). Written as DNA, the CDR3 is TGTGCCTGGACCTCTAAAGGCAATCAGCCCCAGCATTTT. Translation: CAWTSKGNQPQHF. Using reference TRBV30 and TRBJ1-5 for the parts outside the CDR3, the full variable domain is SQTIHQWPATLVQPVGSPLSLECTVEGTSNPNLYWYRQAAGRGLQLLFYSVGIGQISSEVPQNLSASRPQDRQFILSSKKLLLSDSGFYLCAWTSKGNQPQHFGDGTRLSIL.

The rearrangement links TRBV7-2 to TRBJ2-3, with D unresolved. Trimming left V 3 bases short and J 1 base short, with 5 bases between. The CDR3 sequence is 13 residues long. Per germline, CDR1 SGHTA and CDR2 FQGNSA. The CDR3 loop reads CASSFRGTDTQYF. Written as DNA, the CDR3 is TGTGCCAGCAGCTTTCGGGGCACAGATACGCAGTATTTT.

The chain uses TRBV7-8 and TRBJ1-2; TRBD1 agrees at 7 bases. From germline, CDR1 is SGHVS and CDR2 FQNEAQ. Trimming took 1 base from V and 8 from J; bases not matched to a gene: 13. The CDR3 is made up of 16 amino acids. Here the CDR3 reads CASSLGGLTGFEGYTF. The CDR3 region has the DNA TGTGCCAGCAGCTTAGGGGGCCTGACAGGGTTTGAAGGCTACACCTTC.

The chain has TRBV4-2 and TRBJ1-3, with D possibly matching TRBD1 (5 bases). The length of the CDR3 is 17 residues. CDR1 is LGHNA and CDR2 is YNFKEQ in the germline V gene. V was trimmed by 0 bases and J by 0 bases, leaving 12 bases between them. The CDR3 spells CASSQDADSSSGNTIYF. As DNA, the CDR3 is TGTGCCAGCAGCCAAGACGCCGACAGTAGCTCTGGAAACACCATATATTTT.

This clone appeared a few times. This rearrangement joins TRBV5-1 to TRBJ1-2; D ambiguous. Germline V gives CDR1 SGHRS, CDR2 YFSETQ. Trimming pared 0 bases from V and 8 bases from J, leaving 14 bases between. This CDR3 has 14 amino acids. The CDR3, as DNA: TGCGCCAGCAGCTTGGCGGCATACGTGAACGGCTACACCTTC. It encodes CASSLAAYVNGYTF.

This chain uses TRBV7-9 with TRBJ1-6; D not certain. CDR3 length: 14 amino acids. From germline, CDR1 is SEHNR and CDR2 FQNEAQ (reference sequence). The ends were cut back, 3 bases at V and 9 bases at J, with 12 bases in the middle. The DNA of the CDR3 is TGTGCCAGCAGCTTGGGCGCCCAGACTTCACCCCTCCACTTT. This translates into CASSLGAQTSPLHF. Full variable domain (rest looked up from reference TRBV7-9 and TRBJ1-6): DTGVSQNPRHKITKRGQNVTFRCDPISEHNRLYWYRQTLGQGPEFLTYFQNEAQLEKSRLLSDRFSAERPKGSFSTLEIQRTEQGDSAMYLCASSLGAQTSPLHFGNGTRLTVT.

The rearrangement uses TRBV7-2 and TRBJ1-1, with no clear D. Germline loops: CDR1 SGHTA, CDR2 FQGNSA. The CDR3 has 13 residues. V was pared by 1 base and J by 1 base, with 4 bases between. CDR3 coding DNA: TGTGCCAGCAGCTTAGTAGGGAACACTGAAGCTTTCTTT. It yields the protein CASSLVGNTEAFF.

CDR3 loop: CASSPHTSSNTGELFF. The CDR3 DNA is TGTGCCAGTAGCCCCCATACGAGTTCCAACACCGGGGAGCTGTTTTTT. The V call is TRBV19, the J call TRBJ2-2; D gene unclear. Germline V gene lookup returns CDR1 LNHDA and CDR2 SQIVND (reference sequence). V lost 6 bases and J 2 bases, leaving 16 bases between the germline ends. There are 16 residues in the CDR3.

This chain uses TRBV6-5 with TRBJ2-6; 7 bases line up with TRBD1. The CDR3 loop spans 16 amino acids. Germline V lookup: CDR1 MNHEY, CDR2 SVGAGI. J was trimmed by 2 bases and V by 0 bases; bases with no gene match: 1. The CDR3 loop is CASSYSRGTGANVLTF. CDR3 in DNA: TGTGCCAGCAGTTACTCCAGGGGGACTGGGGCCAACGTCCTGACTTTC.

V and J are TRBV11-1 and TRBJ2-1, with D possibly TRBD1 on 6 matching bases. The CDR3 totals 14 residues. The germline V gene has CDR1 SGHAT and CDR2 FQDESV (reference sequence). The V end lost 1 base, the J end lost 3 bases, and 7 bases lay between the germline ends. The CDR3 loop is CASSLEQGYNEQFF. The DNA for the CDR3 is TGTGCCAGCAGCTTAGAACAGGGCTACAATGAGCAGTTCTTC.

The chain has TRBV7-9 and TRBJ2-1; D ambiguous. Trimming stripped 6 bases from V and 9 bases from J, with 9 bases between. CDR3 length: 11 residues. Germline CDR1 reads SEHNR; CDR2 reads FQNEAQ (reference sequence). This CDR3 reads CASRAAGEQFF. CDR3 sequence (DNA): TGTGCCAGCAGAGCCGCAGGTGAGCAGTTCTTC.

This chain uses TRBV7-2 with TRBJ2-1; tentative D call: TRBD2 (5 bases). This CDR3 spans 13 amino acids. In germline, CDR1 is SGHTA, CDR2 FQGNSA. The V and J ends lost 5 bases and 10 bases respectively, with 15 bases between them. The chain's CDR3 is CASSLTDYSEQFF. Here the CDR3 DNA reads TGTGCCAGCAGCCTGACCGACTATTCCGAGCAGTTCTTC.

The V and J genes are TRBV9 and TRBJ2-3, with a weak D call TRBD1 (6 bases). Trimming removed 0 bases at V and 9 bases at J, with 11 bases between. The CDR3 extends over 13 amino acids. The germline gives CDR1 SGDLS, CDR2 YYNGEE. DNA for the CDR3: TGTGCCAGCAGCGTAGGCGACGGGACAACGCAGTATTTT. Protein product: CASSVGDGTTQYF.

The chain carries TRBV4-1 and TRBJ1-2; unclear D gene. Germline V lookup: CDR1 MGHRA, CDR2 YSYEKL. This CDR3 region has 15 residues. The V gene lost 0 bases and the J gene lost 2 bases, with 10 bases spanning the gap. The CDR3 DNA is TGCGCCAGCAGCCAAGATCGCGGTACAAACTATGGCTACACCTTC. Its protein product is CASSQDRGTNYGYTF.